This T cell receptor beta chain was recorded in a study of OX40 agonist ivuxolimab in advanced cancers. Whole-study findings and limits: The expanded peripheral T cells' antigen specificity was not determined. In the 0.1 to 3.0 mg/kg range, CD4+ and CD8+ blood T cells had expanded clonally by week 6.

Germline CDR1 and CDR2: SGHTA and FQGNSA. The CDR3 spans 13 residues. Between the trimmed V and J ends, which lost 5 bases and 2 bases, there was a span of 9 bases. Of note for this clone: The antigen is unknown.

Assay: immunoSEQ multiplex PCR; the TCRdb copy retains only in-frame clones and omits some. The sample lists approximately 89,000 clones, 75% to 95% occurring once. This receptor was identified in an adult with an advanced solid tumor such as melanoma, head and neck, liver or kidney cancer. This sample comprised CD4+ or CD8+ T cells sorted from blood, obtained in a trial of the OX40 agonist ivuxolimab. V and J are TRBV7-2 and TRBJ1-1; D perhaps matches TRBD1 (6 bases). CDR3 in DNA: TGTGCCAGCAGCCAGGACAGTAACACTGAAGCTTTCTTT. This codes for CASSQDSNTEAFF.